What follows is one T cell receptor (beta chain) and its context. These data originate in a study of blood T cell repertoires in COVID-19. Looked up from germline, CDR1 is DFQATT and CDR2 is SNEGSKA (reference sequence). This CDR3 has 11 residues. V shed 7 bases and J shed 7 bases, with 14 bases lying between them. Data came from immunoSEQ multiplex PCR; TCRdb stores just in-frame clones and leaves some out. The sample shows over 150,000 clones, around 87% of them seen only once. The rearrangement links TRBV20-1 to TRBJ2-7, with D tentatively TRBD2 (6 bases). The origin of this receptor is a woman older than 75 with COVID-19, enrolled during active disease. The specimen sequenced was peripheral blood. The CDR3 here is CSVAGLQEQYF. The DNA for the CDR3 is TGCAGTGTCGCCGGACTACAGGAGCAGTACTTC.